A single sample is the source of the 18 T cell receptor beta chains below, sequenced in a study of CXCR3-negative and CXCR3-positive naive CD8 T cells. Whole-study results and caveats: Relative to CXCR3-negative naive cells, CXCR3-positive naive cells had more hydrophobic TRB CDR3s.

The libraries of TRB cDNA were constructed through 5' RACE using UMI labels. TCRdb reprocessed the 5' RACE reads, keeping one entry per CDR3 protein, no DNA. This sample's table has around 50,000 distinct CDR3 sequences. No antigens are known for them. The sample taken for sequencing was naive CXCR3+ CD8+ T cells from blood. Stated subset: CD45RO-CCR7+CD27+CD95- naive CD8+ T cells expressing CXCR3 (TNR3+). The receptor source for this set is a human donor in good health. Some clones in this sample may be carry-over from other donors' samples.

The chain carries TRBV20-1 and TRBJ2-2; TCRdb selects TRBD2, and the lack of DNA leaves this call unchecked. The length of the CDR3 is 15 residues. CDR1 and CDR2 from the germline V gene are DFQATT and SNEGSKA (reference sequence). The CDR3 loop is CSARDLAGRTGELFF.

The chain carries TRBV3-1 and TRBJ2-1; TCRdb lists TRBD2, though no DNA is available to test this call. Germline assignment: CDR1 LGHDT and CDR2 YNNKEL (reference sequence). The CDR3 is 15 amino acids. CDR3 protein: CASSQRTRSYNEQFF.

The J gene is TRBJ2-7, the V gene TRBV15. The CDR3 is 13 residues long. Germline V CDR1 and CDR2: LNHNV, YYDKDF (reference sequence). The CDR3 sequence: CATAGRYATEQYF.

The J gene is TRBJ2-2, the V gene TRBV4-3; TCRdb's D gene call, TRBD1, goes unchecked for lack of DNA. This CDR3 has 16 amino acids. Germline CDR1 reads LGHNA; CDR2 reads YSLEER. The chain's CDR3 is CASSLKGGPDTGELFF.

The chain couples TRBV7-8 to TRBJ2-7; TCRdb calls TRBD1, which cannot be checked without DNA. The germline CDR1 and CDR2 sequences are SGHVS and FQNEAQ. There are 12 residues in the CDR3. The CDR3 spells CASSVRGAEQYF.

The CDR3 sequence: CASSSTGGQETQYF. The gene calls are TRBV7-3 and TRBJ2-5; absent DNA, TCRdb's TRBD1 call cannot be checked. The CDR3 has 14 residues. Germline assignment: CDR1 SGHTA and CDR2 FQGTGA.

This chain connects TRBV4-1 to TRBJ1-1. The V gene's germline CDR1 is MGHRA and CDR2 YSYEKL. This CDR3 has 15 residues. This CDR3 is CASSQEPRPNTEAFF.

The V call is TRBV29-1, the J call TRBJ2-1. The CDR3 is 16 residues long. Germline V lookup: CDR1 SQVTM, CDR2 ANQGSEA. CDR3 protein: CSVELTEAVTYNEQFF.

The chain couples TRBV7-3 to TRBJ2-1; absent DNA, TCRdb's TRBD1 call cannot be checked. In germline, CDR1 is SGHTA, CDR2 FQGTGA. The CDR3 consists of 13 residues. The chain's CDR3 is CASSLGGSNEQFF.

The chain combines TRBV23-1 with TRBJ2-6; as DNA is missing, the TRBD1 call by TCRdb cannot be tested. TRBV23-1 is given ORF status, its function remaining uncertain. The CDR3 is 17 amino acids. CDR3 in amino acids: CASSHYITGTGANVLTF.

The rearrangement joins TRBV28 to TRBJ2-7. The germline gives CDR1 MDHEN, CDR2 SYDVKM. The CDR3 is 14 residues long. This CDR3 is CASSFGPDKGEQYF.

CDR3: CASSYGGAPYNEQFF. This chain connects TRBV19 to TRBJ2-1; TCRdb names TRBD2, which stays unverified in the absence of DNA. The CDR3 totals 15 residues. Germline-derived CDR1 and CDR2 are LNHDA and SQIVND (reference sequence). Together with reference TRBV19 and TRBJ2-1, the CDR3 gives the full variable domain: DGGITQSPKYLFRKEGQNVTLSCEQNLNHDAMYWYRQDPGQGLRLIYYSQIVNDFQKGDIAEGYSVSREKKESFPLTVTSAQKNPTAFYLCASSYGGAPYNEQFFGPGTRLTVL.

The chain is built from TRBV4-3 and TRBJ2-7; TCRdb reports TRBD2, a call that lacks DNA to check it against. The CDR3 consists of 18 residues. CDR1 is LGHNA, CDR2 YSLEER, per germline. The CDR3 is CASSQKRVTSEYLFEQYF.

This chain connects TRBV12-3 or TRBV12-4 to TRBJ1-1; there is no DNA to check the TCRdb D call of TRBD1. This CDR3 region has 12 residues. CDR3 region: CASSLARTQAFF.

The V call is TRBV29-1, the J call TRBJ2-7; TCRdb indicates TRBD2, and absent DNA this call remains unverified. The V gene's germline CDR1 is SQVTM and CDR2 ANQGSEA. This CDR3 region has 13 residues. The CDR3 loop is CSALAATTYEQYF.

The genes are TRBV7-2 and TRBJ2-7; TCRdb indicates TRBD2, and absent DNA this call remains unverified. The CDR3 extends over 16 amino acids. Germline V gene lookup returns CDR1 SGHTA and CDR2 FQGNSA. The CDR3 spells CASSPSVASGSYEQYF.

This chain uses TRBV2 with TRBJ1-5; TCRdb picks TRBD1, but there is no DNA to check that call. The CDR3 spans 16 residues. Germline loops: CDR1 SNHLY, CDR2 FYNNEI. CDR3: CASSEDREYSNQPQHF.

The J gene is TRBJ2-3, the V gene TRBV6-6. This CDR3 contains 14 residues. Germline values: CDR1 MNHNY, CDR2 SVGAGI (reference sequence). CDR3 amino acids: CASSYSKGTDTQYF.